The 14 T cell receptor beta chains listed next were all sequenced from one sample in a study of blood T cell repertoires in COVID-19. Data came from immunoSEQ multiplex PCR; TCRdb stores just in-frame clones and leaves some out. The sample has 100,000 to 140,000 clones; 70% to 90% are singletons. The material sequenced was peripheral blood. The source of these receptors is a man in his forties with active or convalescent COVID-19.

In nucleotides, the CDR3 is TGTGCCAGCAGGGAAGGGGCAGCGGGAGCTGAGACCCAGTACTTC. It translates to CASREGAAGAETQYF. This rearrangement joins TRBV28 to TRBJ2-5; 8 nucleotides agree with TRBD2. V gave up 6 bases and J gave up 5 bases; unmatched junction bases: 11. Looked up from germline, CDR1 is MDHEN and CDR2 is SYDVKM. CDR3 length: 15 residues.

The rearrangement links TRBV4-2 to TRBJ1-1; 7 nucleotides agree with TRBD1. The junction had 2 bases not matched to a gene; V was cut back by 1 base and J by 0 bases. The length of the CDR3 is 15 residues. Germline-derived CDR1 and CDR2 are LGHNA and YNFKEQ. CDR3 sequence reads: CASSQGGGLNTEAFF. The DNA for the CDR3 is TGTGCCAGCAGCCAAGGAGGGGGCCTGAACACTGAAGCTTTCTTT.

This sequence joins TRBV19 and TRBJ1-2, with D hard to call. The CDR3 totals 13 residues. Trimming took 6 bases from V and 8 from J, leaving 16 bases between them. The germline V gene has CDR1 LNHDA and CDR2 SQIVND (reference sequence). Here the CDR3 DNA reads TGTGCCAGTAGCCCTACCCCCTTCTGGGGCTACACCTTC. This translates into CASSPTPFWGYTF.

This clone was picked up one time. This chain connects TRBV5-4 to TRBJ2-7; 7 bases line up with TRBD2. The CDR3 consists of 14 residues. CDR1 and CDR2 from the germline V gene are SGHNT and YYREEE (reference sequence). J lost 6 bases, V lost 3 bases, and 9 bases had no gene match. The CDR3 coding sequence is TGTGCCAGCAGCTGGACGCTGGGAGGGACCGAGCAGTACTTC. This gives the protein CASSWTLGGTEQYF.

The rearrangement uses TRBV27 and TRBJ1-1, with D possibly matching TRBD1 (5 bases). Trimming removed 5 bases at V and 8 bases at J, with 15 bases between. Germline lookup yields CDR1 MNHEY and CDR2 SMNVEV (reference sequence). The CDR3 spans 13 residues. CDR3 nucleotides: TGTGCCAGCAGTCTGTTAGGCGCAGGGGAAGCTTTCTTT. It specifies CASSLLGAGEAFF.

The V gene is TRBV11-3, the J gene TRBJ2-6; D gene ambiguous. The CDR3 spans 15 residues. Germline lookup yields CDR1 SGHNT and CDR2 YENEEA. V was pared by 0 bases and J by 0 bases, with 3 bases between. The CDR3 region is CASSLDSSGANVLTF. The CDR3 nucleotides are TGTGCCAGCAGCTTAGACTCCTCTGGGGCCAACGTCCTGACTTTC. Full variable domain (rest looked up from reference TRBV11-3 and TRBJ2-6): EAGVVQSPRYKIIEKKQPVAFWCNPISGHNTLYWYLQNLGQGPELLIRYENEEAVDDSQLPKDRFSAERLKGVDSTLKIQPAELGDSAVYLCASSLDSSGANVLTFGAGSRLTVL.

The CDR3 here is CASSLGQLYNEQFF. DNA for the CDR3: TGTGCCAGCAGCCTCGGACAGCTATACAATGAGCAGTTCTTC. The gene calls are TRBV7-9 and TRBJ2-1; weak D call: TRBD1 (6 bases). V gave up 5 bases and J gave up 4 bases, with 12 bases separating them. The CDR3 totals 14 residues. Looked up from germline, CDR1 is SEHNR and CDR2 is FQNEAQ (reference sequence).

The CDR3 protein is CASSVDDRAYGYTF. Written as DNA, the CDR3 is TGTGCCAGCAGCGTAGACGACAGGGCCTATGGCTACACCTTC. This chain joins TRBV28 and TRBJ1-2; 7 nucleotides align to TRBD1. Germline values: CDR1 MDHEN, CDR2 SYDVKM. The CDR3 sequence is 14 residues long. V lost 6 bases and J lost 4; bases outside the gene matches: 8.

The V and J genes are TRBV5-1 and TRBJ2-2; D is perhaps TRBD1 (6 bases). This CDR3 contains 14 residues. The germline CDR1 and CDR2 sequences are SGHRS and YFSETQ. Trimming left V 6 bases short and J 3 bases short, with 12 bases between. The chain's CDR3 is CASKSNRDTGELFF. CDR3 DNA sequence: TGCGCCAGCAAAAGTAACAGGGACACCGGGGAGCTGTTTTTT.

The chain recombines TRBV10-2 with TRBJ2-4, with D possibly being TRBD2 (5 bases). CDR1 is WSHSY, CDR2 SAAADI, per germline. CDR3 size: 12 residues. V was pared by 0 bases and J by 12 bases, with 9 bases between. The CDR3 coding sequence is TGCGCCAGCAGTGAGTCCGAGGGTTCTCAGTACTTC. Translating gives CASSESEGSQYF.

The rearrangement uses TRBV7-2 and TRBJ2-7, with a weak D call TRBD2 (5 bases). The CDR3 is 15 residues long. Germline V gives CDR1 SGHTA, CDR2 FQGNSA. V lost 6 bases to trimming and J lost 3 bases, with 18 bases between them. The CDR3 loop is CASRLSAKAIYEQYF. The CDR3 nucleotides are TGTGCCAGCAGGCTTAGCGCTAAAGCGATCTACGAGCAGTACTTC. The complete variable domain, with remaining parts taken from reference TRBV7-2 and TRBJ2-7, reads GAGVSQSPSNKVTEKGKDVELRCDPISGHTALYWYRQSLGQGLEFLIYFQGNSAPDKSGLPSDRFSAERTGGSVSTLTIQRTQQEDSAVYLCASRLSAKAIYEQYFGPGTRLTVT.

The J gene is TRBJ2-1, the V gene TRBV4-1, with TRBD2 as a possible D gene (6 bases). The CDR3 has 14 amino acids. CDR1 and CDR2 from the germline V gene are MGHRA and YSYEKL. V was trimmed by 0 bases and J by 5 bases, leaving 8 bases between them. This CDR3 reads CASSQEPGDNEQFF. DNA of the CDR3: TGCGCCAGCAGCCAAGAACCGGGGGACAATGAGCAGTTCTTC.

Here the CDR3 reads CASSWGDRVNEQYF. The CDR3 coding sequence is TGCGCCAGCAGCTGGGGGGACAGGGTGAACGAGCAGTACTTC. The genes are TRBV5-1 and TRBJ2-7; 9 bases fit TRBD1. With V trimmed by 3 bases and J by 5 bases, 6 bases remained unmatched. Germline V gene lookup returns CDR1 SGHRS and CDR2 YFSETQ. The CDR3 consists of 14 residues. The complete variable domain, with remaining parts taken from reference TRBV5-1 and TRBJ2-7, reads KAGVTQTPRYLIKTRGQQVTLSCSPISGHRSVSWYQQTPGQGLQFLFEYFSETQRNKGNFPGRFSGRQFSNSRSEMNVSTLELGDSALYLCASSWGDRVNEQYFGPGTRLTVT.

The chain couples TRBV28 to TRBJ1-1; D gene ambiguous. Looked up from germline, CDR1 is MDHEN and CDR2 is SYDVKM. Trimming stripped 5 bases from V and 1 base from J, with 26 bases between. This CDR3 has 19 amino acids. CDR3 residues: CASSPRRWAAASGNTEAFF. In DNA, the CDR3 is TGTGCCAGCAGTCCCCGCCGATGGGCAGCAGCCTCCGGGAACACTGAAGCTTTCTTT.